This TCR beta chain was recorded in a study of cytomegalovirus exposure and HLA in healthy donors. Whole-study results and caveats: Association of 15,000 to 20,000 TCR beta sequences with HLA alleles was found at 0.05 false discovery rate in a later analysis.

PCR was performed using 60 Vbeta and 13 Jbeta primers. Clones were read by immunoSEQ multiplex PCR, and TCRdb kept only the in-frame ones, dropping some. Among 30,000 to 45,000 clones listed, 80% to 90% were seen once. The trim removed 0 bases at V and 3 bases at J, leaving 4 bases unmatched. This CDR3 is 16 amino acids long. The germline V gene encodes CDR1 MNHEY and CDR2 SVGAGI. To note about this clone: Antigen specificity is unknown.

Source material: PBMCs. The clonotype comes from a woman aged 40-49 years in good health and CMV-seropositive. The genes are TRBV6-5 and TRBJ1-3, with 8 bases fitting TRBD1. CDR3 amino acids: CASSYSSGGFGNTIYF. The CDR3 region has the DNA TGTGCCAGCAGTTACTCGTCAGGGGGCTTTGGAAACACCATATATTTT.